Following are 16 T cell receptor beta chains from one sample sequenced in a study of T cells in Graves' hyperthyroidism and ophthalmopathy (dated by TCRdb to the late 2010s). Library method: multiplex PCR. The reads were generated on an Illumina HiSeq 2000. TCR beta CDR3 regions were amplified from RNA transcripts. A first-round RT-PCR of the TCR CDR3 used the HTBI primer set with the Qiagen OneStep RT-PCR kit. TCRdb reprocessed the public reads (quality trimming at Q25 with fastp, clone calling with MiXCR) and kept in-frame beta chains. Rows with one shared CDR3 protein collapse into an entry with the most common genes and DNA. The sample profile shows under 400,000 distinct CDR3 sequences; around a sixth of them were found once. Together, the top ten hold 49% of the sample. Sequencing used blood. The origin of the receptors is a woman aged 45 to 65 with Graves' hyperthyroidism.

This clonotype has only a few counts. This chain uses TRBV19 with TRBJ2-2, with 8 nucleotides matching TRBD2. The CDR3 has 15 amino acids. V shed 9 bases, J shed 7 bases, and the junction held 13 bases outside the gene matches. In germline, CDR1 is LNHDA, CDR2 SQIVND (reference sequence). The chain's CDR3 is CASTSPAAGGGELFF. The DNA of the CDR3 is TGTGCCAGCACCTCCCCGGCGGCGGGAGGCGGGGAGCTGTTTTTT. The full variable domain, in which reference TRBV19 and TRBJ2-2 provide the parts outside the CDR3, is DGGITQSPKYLFRKEGQNVTLSCEQNLNHDAMYWYRQDPGQGLRLIYYSQIVNDFQKGDIAEGYSVSREKKESFPLTVTSAQKNPTAFYLCASTSPAAGGGELFFGEGSRLTVL.

This clonotype has more than one count but fewer than ten. This chain connects TRBV5-6 to TRBJ2-5, with D maybe TRBD2 (6 bases). Germline V gene sequence: CDR1 SGHDT, CDR2 YYEEEE. The CDR3 sequence is 14 residues long. The germline V and J ends were trimmed by 3 bases and 4 bases, with 13 bases remaining between them. In DNA, the CDR3 is TGTGCCAGCAGCTCCCTAGCGCTAGGAGAGACCCAGTACTTC. This translates into CASSSLALGETQYF. The whole variable domain, filled in from reference TRBV5-6 and TRBJ2-5, reads DAGVTQSPTHLIKTRGQQVTLRCSPKSGHDTVSWYQQALGQGPQFIFQYYEEEERQRGNFPDRFSGHQFPNYSSELNVNALLLGDSALYLCASSSLALGETQYFGPGTRLLVL.

This clonotype was counted only a few times. This rearrangement joins TRBV4-1 to TRBJ1-1; no reliable D call. The V gene's germline CDR1 is MGHRA and CDR2 YSYEKL. The CDR3 is 13 amino acids. Trimming stripped 0 bases from V and 7 bases from J, with 9 bases between. CDR3 region: CASSQDSGFEAFF. CDR3 bases: TGCGCCAGCAGCCAAGATTCGGGTTTTGAAGCTTTCTTT.

V usage is TRBV2 and J usage is TRBJ2-1, with 12 nucleotides matching TRBD2. The V gene end was trimmed by 3 bases and the J gene end by 3 bases; junction bases not matched to a gene: 12. The CDR3 has 19 residues. Germline assignment: CDR1 SNHLY and CDR2 FYNNEI. CDR3 bases: TGTGCCAGCAGTGAGCGATTCCCGGGACTAGCGGGCCACTACAATGAGCAGTTCTTC. Its translation: CASSERFPGLAGHYNEQFF.

This clonotype has only a few counts. The CDR3 sequence is CASSEFSYEQYF. DNA for the CDR3: TGTGCCAGCAGTGAGTTTTCCTACGAGCAGTACTTC. The J gene is TRBJ2-7, the V gene TRBV6-1; D gene uncertain. The CDR3 sequence is 12 residues long. The V end was cut by 3 bases, the J end by 1 base, with 4 bases between. Germline V gene data show CDR1 as MNHNS and CDR2 as SASEGT.

This clonotype occurred many times. Sequence at one end of the junction differs from germline and may be a read error. CDR3 in DNA: TGTGCCAGCAGACAGGGGAGCACTGAAACTTTCTTT. This sequence encodes CASRQGSTETFF. The chain links TRBV2 to TRBJ1-1, with 7 bases that match TRBD1. This CDR3 has 12 residues. The germline gives CDR1 SNHLY, CDR2 FYNNEI.

A few counts support this clonotype. V and J are TRBV18 and TRBJ2-4; D gene ambiguous. Germline lookup yields CDR1 KGHSH and CDR2 LQKENI. The CDR3 is made up of 16 amino acids. V lost 2 bases and J 1 base, leaving 12 bases between the germline ends. The CDR3 protein is CASSPARQAAKNIQYF. The CDR3, as DNA: TGTGCCAGCTCACCAGCTCGCCAGGCCGCCAAAAACATTCAGTACTTC.

This clonotype was found a few times. The J gene is TRBJ2-3, the V gene TRBV12-3 or TRBV12-4; possible D gene TRBD2, 5 bases. The CDR3 length is 10 residues. CDR3 residues: CASGLGTQYF. CDR3 bases: TGTGCGAGCGGTCTTGGTACGCAGTATTTT.

This clonotype was picked up many times. The rearrangement joins TRBV27 to TRBJ2-3; 8 bases agree with TRBD1. Germline CDR1 MNHEY, CDR2 SMNVEV (reference sequence). V shed 2 bases and J 3 bases; nucleotides not matched to a gene: 1. There are 14 residues in the CDR3. The CDR3 here is CASSLRTGTDTQYF. CDR3 bases: TGTGCCAGCAGTTTACGGACAGGGACAGATACGCAGTATTTT.

This clonotype came up many times. V and J are TRBV3-1 and TRBJ1-2, with TRBD1 matching over 7 bases. The CDR3 has 14 amino acids. Trimming at V came to 2 bases and at J to 2 bases, leaving 2 bases not matched to a gene. Germline V gene data show CDR1 as LGHDT and CDR2 as YNNKEL (reference sequence). In nucleotides, the CDR3 is TGTGCCAGCAGCCAACAACAGGGGAACTATGGCTACACCTTC. This gives the protein CASSQQQGNYGYTF.

The CDR3 protein is CASSFGNNSPLHF. CDR3 nucleotide sequence: TGTGCCAGCAGCTTTGGAAATAATTCACCCCTCCACTTT. V gene TRBV11-3 combines with J gene TRBJ1-6; D is unclear. The V end was cut by 3 bases, the J end by 5 bases, with 5 bases between. This CDR3 spans 13 amino acids. The germline V gene encodes CDR1 SGHNT and CDR2 YENEEA.

The chain carries TRBV3-1 and TRBJ1-6, with D possibly TRBD1 on 5 matching bases. The CDR3 has 17 residues. V was cut by 4 bases and J by 10 bases, with 23 bases left in between. The germline gives CDR1 LGHDT, CDR2 YNNKEL (reference sequence). In DNA, the CDR3 is TGTGCCAGCAGCCCACGACGATGGGGCGAAGTCAGATCACCCCTCCACTTT. Its protein is CASSPRRWGEVRSPLHF.

This clonotype was seen more than once but under ten times. This rearrangement joins TRBV4-2 to TRBJ1-2, with D possibly TRBD1 on 5 matching bases. The CDR3 runs to 15 residues. The germline V gene has CDR1 LGHNA and CDR2 YNFKEQ. V was clipped by 8 bases and J by 0 bases, with 16 bases between them. CDR3 loop: CASLLAGAPNYGYTF. The CDR3 region has the DNA TGTGCCAGCTTGCTCGCTGGGGCCCCTAACTATGGCTACACCTTC.

This clonotype was counted many times. J is TRBJ2-7 and V is TRBV2; D call uncertain. Trimming cost V 6 bases and J 2 bases, with 11 bases left between them. Germline CDR1 and CDR2: SNHLY and FYNNEI. The CDR3 runs 13 residues. CDR3 protein: CASRFDITYEQYF. DNA for the CDR3: TGTGCCAGCAGATTCGACATAACCTACGAGCAGTACTTC.

The rearrangement uses TRBV20-1 and TRBJ1-2, with 10 bases identical to TRBD1. CDR1 is DFQATT, CDR2 SNEGSKA, per germline (reference sequence). V lost 6 bases and J lost 6; bases outside the gene matches: 7. The CDR3 consists of 13 residues. The CDR3 DNA follows: TGCAGTGCGCCGACAGGGGGCTTAGATGGCTACACCTTC. This gives the protein CSAPTGGLDGYTF.

This clonotype was detected only a few times. The chain is built from TRBV2 and TRBJ2-5; possibly TRBD2 for D (7 bases). V lost 10 bases to trimming and J lost 5 bases, with 20 bases between them. The CDR3 contains 14 residues. The germline V gene encodes CDR1 SNHLY and CDR2 FYNNEI. The CDR3 DNA is TGTGCCACTGATCCGGGGGGAGGACAGGAGACCCAGTACTTC. Amino acids: CATDPGGGQETQYF.